Listed here are 9 T cell receptor beta chains from one sample, sequenced in a study of post-analysis software for immune sequencing data. No antigens are known for them. Prepared TCR beta cDNA libraries contained unique molecular identifiers. TCRdb reanalysed the PCR reads using MiXCR and keeps one entry per CDR3 protein. The sample yields hundreds of thousands of distinct CDR3 sequences, roughly 27% seen once. Regarding the study as a whole: TRBV5-6, TRBV5-1 and TRBV20-1 belonged to a set of roughly 5 TRBV segments that were more frequent in patients than controls.

Sequencing input: blood. The receptors shown here come from a girl between 5 and 17 years old with multiple sclerosis.

The chain employs TRBV7-2 and TRBJ2-5; D ambiguous. The DNA end is more similar to TRBJ2-7, so the J call may be wrong. Germline loops: CDR1 SGHTA, CDR2 FQGNSA. This CDR3 region has 14 residues. CDR3 sequence: CASSLNGGCYEQYF. CDR3 nucleotide sequence: TGTGCCAGCAGCTTAAACGGCGGATGTTACGAGCAGTACTTC.

This clonotype was counted only a few times. One end of the junction does not line up with germline, which may come from a read error. This chain links TRBV18 with TRBJ2-3; 7 nucleotides match TRBD2. The CDR3 runs to 17 residues. Germline V lookup: CDR1 KGHSH, CDR2 LQKENI. CDR3 sequence: CASPPSHSSGSTDTQYF. The CDR3 region has the DNA TGTGCCAGCCCACCTAGCCATTCTAGCGGAAGCACAGATACGCAGTATTTT.

The V and J genes are TRBV15 and TRBJ2-7, with TRBD1 matching over 10 bases. Germline V gene data show CDR1 as LNHNV and CDR2 as YYDKDF (reference sequence). CDR3 length equals 15 residues. V lost 5 bases to trimming and J lost 7 bases; unmatched junction nucleotides: 11. The CDR3 DNA reads TGTGCCACCAGCCCCGGGACAGGGGACTACAATGAGCAGTACTTC. Amino acids: CATSPGTGDYNEQYF.

CDR3 protein: CASRPLAGVYNEQFF. CDR3 in DNA: TGTGCCAGCAGGCCACTAGCGGGGGTCTACAATGAGCAGTTCTTC. The chain employs TRBV28 and TRBJ2-1; 11 bases are a match to TRBD2. Germline CDR1 is MDHEN and CDR2 is SYDVKM. This CDR3 is built from 15 residues. The V segment lost 6 bases and the J segment 3 bases; nucleotides outside the gene matches: 4.

The chain uses TRBV6-5 and TRBJ2-5, with 16 bases identical to TRBD2. The DNA end favors TRBJ2-7, so the J call may be wrong. CDR1 and CDR2 from the germline V gene are MNHEY and SVGAGI. The CDR3 consists of 19 residues. The CDR3, as DNA: TGTGCCAGCAGTTTCACATCCCCGGGACTAGCGGGAGGGCCCCCCGAGCAGTACTTC. Residues: CASSFTSPGLAGGPPEQYF.

The chain couples TRBV10-3 to TRBJ2-2, with 7 nucleotides matching TRBD1. V shed 4 bases, J shed 2 bases, and the junction held 10 bases outside the gene matches. This CDR3 contains 17 residues. Looked up from germline, CDR1 is ENHRY and CDR2 is SYGVKD. The CDR3 region has the DNA TGTGCCATCAGTGGGGACAGCCATCTATCCAACACCGGGGAGCTGTTTTTT. Translating it yields CAISGDSHLSNTGELFF.

This clonotype appeared a few times. V gene TRBV11-2 combines with J gene TRBJ2-1, with unresolved D. Deletions cut 1 base from V and 2 bases from J, with 12 bases between. This CDR3 spans 16 amino acids. The germline V gene has CDR1 SGHAT and CDR2 FQNNGV. The CDR3 loop is CASSLGTTITYNEQFF. DNA of the CDR3: TGTGCCAGCAGCTTAGGAACAACTATCACCTACAATGAGCAGTTCTTC.

A remark on this clonotype: The junction differs from germline at one of its ends, possibly a read error. This chain connects TRBV9 to TRBJ2-1; 8 positions agree with TRBD2. The CDR3 extends over 16 amino acids. From germline, CDR1 is SGDLS and CDR2 YYNGEE. Here the CDR3 DNA reads TGTGTCAGCAGCGTACTTCCAGGGACTAGTTTTGGTGAGCAGTTCTTC. Translating gives CVSSVLPGTSFGEQFF.

This clonotype was detected a few times. CDR3 loop: CASSPRTGGTYNEQFF. The CDR3 DNA follows: TGTGCCAGCAGCCCCCGAACAGGGGGAACCTACAATGAGCAGTTCTTC. V usage is TRBV9 and J usage is TRBJ2-1, with 8 positions matching TRBD1. The CDR3 is made up of 16 amino acids. Germline loops: CDR1 SGDLS, CDR2 YYNGEE. Losses at the gene ends were 4 bases for V and 2 bases for J; bases not matched to a gene: 8.